The 18 T cell receptor beta chains below were found in one sample sequenced in a study of T cell responses to AZD1222 COVID-19 vaccine. TCRdb keeps only in-frame clones here, not all; method: immunoSEQ multiplex PCR. The sample gives some 150,000 clones, around 90% of which show up once; roughly 1.5% is in the top ten. Sample: peripheral blood, taken 28 days after the second AZD1222 dose. These receptors were taken from an adult who received the AZD1222 COVID-19 vaccine.

The CDR3 protein is CASSLGGLGLAFF. CDR3 nucleotides: TGTGCCAGCAGCCTGGGGGGTTTGGGGTTAGCTTTCTTT. This chain uses TRBV27 with TRBJ1-1; tentatively, D is TRBD1 (5 bases). Trimming shortened V by 6 bases and J by 10 bases, and 18 bases separated the two germline ends. This CDR3 comprises 13 residues. Germline V gene lookup returns CDR1 MNHEY and CDR2 SMNVEV (reference sequence).

The chain couples TRBV9 to TRBJ2-7, with 8 nucleotides matching TRBD2. The CDR3 sequence is 15 residues long. CDR1 is SGDLS, CDR2 YYNGEE, per germline. With V trimmed by 4 bases and J by 2 bases, 8 bases remained unmatched. This CDR3 is CASSPGPGGAYEQYF. CDR3 DNA: TGTGCCAGCAGCCCCGGCCCGGGAGGGGCCTACGAGCAGTACTTC.

The chain recombines TRBV4-2 with TRBJ2-1; D is perhaps TRBD2 (5 bases). With 0 bases removed from V and 0 bases from J, the gap between germline ends came to 9 bases. The CDR3 loop spans 16 amino acids. The germline gives CDR1 LGHNA, CDR2 YNFKEQ. Here the CDR3 reads CASSQDSAGSYNEQFF. The DNA for the CDR3 is TGTGCCAGCAGCCAAGATTCTGCGGGCTCCTACAATGAGCAGTTCTTC.

This rearrangement joins TRBV5-1 to TRBJ2-7; perhaps D is TRBD1 or TRBD2 (5 bases each). The CDR3 runs 14 residues. Germline CDR1 is SGHRS and CDR2 is YFSETQ. Trimming shortened V by 0 bases and J by 6 bases, and 13 bases separated the two germline ends. As DNA, the CDR3 is TGCGCCAGCAGCTTGGCCGTGTCAGGGACCGAGCAGTACTTC. Translated, it gives CASSLAVSGTEQYF.

The gene calls are TRBV6-2 or TRBV6-3 and TRBJ1-5; D is uncertain. Deletions cut 6 bases from V and 0 bases from J, with 9 bases between. The germline V gene encodes CDR1 MNHEY and CDR2 SVGEGT. The CDR3 is 14 residues long. CDR3 sequence: CASSTLNSNQPQHF. The CDR3 DNA is TGTGCCAGCAGCACACTTAATAGCAATCAGCCCCAGCATTTT.

This chain connects TRBV28 to TRBJ1-2; 7 bases are shared with TRBD1. Germline CDR1 reads MDHEN; CDR2 reads SYDVKM. The CDR3 contains 15 residues. Losses at the gene ends were 3 bases for V and 7 bases for J; bases not matched to a gene: 11. Written as DNA, the CDR3 is TGTGCCAGCAGTTTGGTTCGGGCAGGGGGGAGTGGCTACACCTTC. Its translation is CASSLVRAGGSGYTF.

This chain joins TRBV5-4 and TRBJ2-5; tentative D call: TRBD1 (5 bases). The germline gives CDR1 SGHNT, CDR2 YYREEE (reference sequence). V gave up 4 bases and J gave up 1 base, with 14 bases separating them. The CDR3 is made up of 15 amino acids. CDR3 region: CASSVGRGSQETQYF. Written as DNA, the CDR3 is TGTGCCAGCAGCGTAGGAAGGGGTTCCCAAGAGACCCAGTACTTC.

The chain couples TRBV30 to TRBJ1-6, with no clear D. The germline V gene encodes CDR1 GTSNPN and CDR2 SVGIG (reference sequence). This CDR3 has 11 amino acids. V was shortened by 5 bases and J by 9 bases, with 8 bases between the two germline ends. CDR3: CAWDKGSPLHF. Written as DNA, the CDR3 is TGTGCCTGGGATAAAGGTTCACCCCTCCACTTT.

The V call is TRBV7-2, the J call TRBJ1-1, with 8 bases identical to TRBD1. CDR3 size: 16 residues. CDR1 and CDR2 from the germline V gene are SGHTA and FQGNSA. The trim removed 6 bases at V and 0 bases at J, leaving 9 bases unmatched. DNA for the CDR3: TGTGCCAGCAGTCCCTCCAGGGGGCGGCTGAACACTGAAGCTTTCTTT. Translated: CASSPSRGRLNTEAFF. The full variable domain, completed using reference TRBV7-2 and TRBJ1-1, is GAGVSQSPSNKVTEKGKDVELRCDPISGHTALYWYRQSLGQGLEFLIYFQGNSAPDKSGLPSDRFSAERTGGSVSTLTIQRTQQEDSAVYLCASSPSRGRLNTEAFFGQGTRLTVV.

The gene calls are TRBV6-2 or TRBV6-3 and TRBJ1-2; D is undetermined. Trimming cost V 6 bases and J 4 bases, with 9 bases left between them. The germline CDR1 and CDR2 sequences are MNHEY and SVGEGT. CDR3 length: 12 residues. In nucleotides, the CDR3 is TGTGCCAGCAGCCCAGGTGTCTATGGCTACACCTTC. Its translation: CASSPGVYGYTF.

A single count supports this clone. The J gene is TRBJ1-3, the V gene TRBV7-2; D may be TRBD1 (6 bases). V was trimmed by 5 bases and J by 4 bases, leaving 21 bases between them. This CDR3 has 17 residues. Per the germline V gene, CDR1 is SGHTA and CDR2 is FQGNSA. The CDR3 sequence: CASSITTTGPRGNTIYF. CDR3 DNA sequence: TGTGCCAGCAGCATAACCACTACAGGGCCCCGAGGAAACACCATATATTTT.

This chain connects TRBV27 to TRBJ1-2; 8 bases align to TRBD1. CDR1 and CDR2 (germline): MNHEY, SMNVEV (reference sequence). The CDR3 consists of 15 residues. The V and J ends lost 3 bases and 8 bases, in that order; junction bases with no gene match: 11. The CDR3 here is CASSFTNRGAWGYTF. In DNA, the CDR3 is TGTGCCAGCAGTTTCACGAACAGGGGGGCGTGGGGCTACACCTTC.

The chain uses TRBV29-1 and TRBJ1-2; no clear D gene. Germline-derived CDR1 and CDR2 are SQVTM and ANQGSEA. This CDR3 is built from 10 residues. V was clipped by 3 bases and J by 8 bases, with 7 bases between them. CDR3 in amino acids: CSVEGFGYTF. DNA of the CDR3: TGCAGCGTTGAGGGATTCGGCTACACCTTC.

This clone appeared once. The chain has TRBV9 and TRBJ1-2; D ambiguous. Trimming left V 0 bases short and J 2 bases short, with 11 bases between. Germline V gene sequence: CDR1 SGDLS, CDR2 YYNGEE. The CDR3 sequence is 15 residues long. CDR3 nucleotides: TGTGCCAGCAGCGTAGGCCCCTTTATGAACTATGGCTACACCTTC. Its translation is CASSVGPFMNYGYTF.

This chain joins TRBV7-8 and TRBJ2-3; TRBD2 matches 8 bases. V dropped 5 bases and J dropped 5; count of bases not matched to a gene: 6. Per the germline V gene, CDR1 is SGHVS and CDR2 is FQNEAQ. This CDR3 is built from 14 residues. CDR3 in amino acids: CASSLGLGVDTQYF. The CDR3 nucleotides are TGTGCCAGCAGCCTGGGACTAGGGGTAGATACGCAGTATTTT.

The J gene is TRBJ2-5, the V gene TRBV9, with TRBD1 as a possible D gene (5 bases). Germline assignment: CDR1 SGDLS and CDR2 YYNGEE. This CDR3 has 14 residues. Trimming shortened V by 1 base and J by 5 bases, and 12 bases separated the two germline ends. This CDR3 is CASSVTRTSETQYF. The CDR3 bases are TGTGCCAGCAGCGTAACCCGGACAAGCGAGACCCAGTACTTC.

This chain links TRBV18 with TRBJ2-5; D gene uncertain. This CDR3 has 14 amino acids. The germline CDR1 and CDR2 sequences are KGHSH and LQKENI. V was cut by 4 bases and J by 5 bases, with 14 bases left in between. The CDR3 reads CASSLAVLGETQYF. Here the CDR3 DNA reads TGTGCCAGCTCACTCGCGGTCCTCGGGGAGACCCAGTACTTC.

This clone came up once. The chain is built from TRBV6-5 and TRBJ1-1; D possibly corresponds to TRBD1 (5 bases). CDR3 length equals 13 residues. Per germline, CDR1 MNHEY and CDR2 SVGAGI. V lost 8 bases and J 1 base, leaving 11 bases between the germline ends. Here the CDR3 reads CASSGGSNTEAFF. CDR3 DNA: TGTGCCAGCTCGGGGGGATCGAACACTGAAGCTTTCTTT.